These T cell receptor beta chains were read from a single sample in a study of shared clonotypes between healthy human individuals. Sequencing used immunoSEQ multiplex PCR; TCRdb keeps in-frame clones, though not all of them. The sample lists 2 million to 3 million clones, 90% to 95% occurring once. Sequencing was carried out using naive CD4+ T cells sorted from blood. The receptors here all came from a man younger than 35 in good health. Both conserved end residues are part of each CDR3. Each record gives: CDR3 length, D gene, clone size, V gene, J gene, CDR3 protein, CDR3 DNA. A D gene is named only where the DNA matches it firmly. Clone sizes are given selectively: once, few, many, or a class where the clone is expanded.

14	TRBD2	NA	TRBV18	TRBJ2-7	CASSRSGGSYEQYF	TGTGCCAGCTCAAGAAGCGGGGGTTCCTACGAGCAGTACTTC
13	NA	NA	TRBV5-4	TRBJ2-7	CASSSPTAYEQYF	TGCGCCAGCAGTTCCCCGACGGCCTACGAGCAGTACTTC
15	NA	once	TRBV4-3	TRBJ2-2	CASSQEGGSGGELFF	TGCGCCAGCAGCCAAGAGGGGGGAAGCGGCGGGGAGCTGTTTTTT
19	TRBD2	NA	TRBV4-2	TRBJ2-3	CASSQDLDASGGAGDTQYF	TGTGCCAGCAGCCAAGATCTAGATGCTAGCGGGGGGGCCGGAGATACGCAGTATTTT
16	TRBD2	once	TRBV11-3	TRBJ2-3	CASSFGTGGPSDTQYF	TGTGCCAGCAGCTTCGGAACGGGAGGGCCTTCAGATACGCAGTATTTT
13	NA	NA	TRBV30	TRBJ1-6	CAWSGVPNSPLHF	TGTGCCTGGAGTGGAGTCCCTAATTCACCCCTCCACTTT
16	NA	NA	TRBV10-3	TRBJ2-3	CAIKGRIEAAADTQYF	TGTGCCATCAAAGGACGAATCGAGGCGGCCGCAGATACGCAGTATTTT
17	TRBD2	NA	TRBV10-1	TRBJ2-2	CASSESASGSNTGELFF	TGCGCCAGCAGTGAGTCGGCTAGCGGGTCGAACACCGGGGAGCTGTTTTTT
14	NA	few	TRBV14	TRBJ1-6	CASSLPGRKSPLHF	TGTGCCAGCAGCCTCCCGGGGCGTAAATCACCCCTCCACTTT
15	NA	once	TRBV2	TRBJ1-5	CASSEGFYSNQPQHF	TGTGCCAGCAGTGAAGGCTTTTATAGCAATCAGCCCCAGCATTTT
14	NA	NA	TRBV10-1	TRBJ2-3	CASSDLIGTDTQYF	TGCGCCAGCAGTGACCTAATTGGGACAGATACGCAGTATTTT
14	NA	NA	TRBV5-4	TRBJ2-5	CASSLRLAEETQYF	TGTGCCAGCAGCTTGCGGCTAGCAGAGGAGACCCAGTACTTC
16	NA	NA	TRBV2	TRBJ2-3	CASSAIGGGRADTQYF	TGTGCCAGCAGTGCTATTGGCGGGGGCCGGGCAGATACGCAGTATTTT
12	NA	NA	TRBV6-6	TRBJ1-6	CASRSPGSPLHF	TGTGCCAGCAGGTCTCCGGGCTCACCCCTCCACTTT
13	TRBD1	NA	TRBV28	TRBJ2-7	CASMDRTLYEQYF	TGTGCCAGTATGGACAGGACCCTTTACGAGCAGTACTTC
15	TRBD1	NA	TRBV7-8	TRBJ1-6	CASSSRTGWNSPLHF	TGTGCCAGCAGCTCCCGGACAGGGTGGAATTCACCCCTCCACTTT
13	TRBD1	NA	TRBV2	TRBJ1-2	CASQGGANYGYTF	TGTGCCAGTCAGGGGGGAGCTAACTATGGCTACACCTTC
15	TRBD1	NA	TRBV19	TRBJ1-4	CASSPRQGLAEKLFF	TGTGCCAGTAGTCCCCGACAGGGCTTGGCGGAAAAACTGTTTTTT
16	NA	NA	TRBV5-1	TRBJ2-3	CASSRNIAGPTDTQYF	TGCGCCAGCAGCCGGAATATCGCGGGGCCCACAGATACGCAGTATTTT